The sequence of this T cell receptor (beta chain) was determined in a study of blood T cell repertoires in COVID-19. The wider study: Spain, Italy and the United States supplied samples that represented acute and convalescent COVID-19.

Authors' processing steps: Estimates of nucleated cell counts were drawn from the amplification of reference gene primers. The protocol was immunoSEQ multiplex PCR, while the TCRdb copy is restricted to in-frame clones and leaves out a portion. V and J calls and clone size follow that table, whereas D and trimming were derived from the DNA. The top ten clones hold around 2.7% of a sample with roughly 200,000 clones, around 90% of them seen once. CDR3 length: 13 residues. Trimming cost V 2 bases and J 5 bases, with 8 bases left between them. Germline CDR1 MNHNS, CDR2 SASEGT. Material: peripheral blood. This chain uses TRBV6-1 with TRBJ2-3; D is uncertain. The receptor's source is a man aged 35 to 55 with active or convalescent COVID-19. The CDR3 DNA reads TGTGCCAGCAGTGAACAATACGGAGATACGCAGTATTTT. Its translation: CASSEQYGDTQYF.